This TCR beta chain was identified during a study of T cells in Graves' hyperthyroidism and ophthalmopathy. Notes on the study in general: Most clonotypes expanded in thyroid above 0.001 were likewise present in blood. Model-based prediction identified ophthalmopathy a median around seven months prior to its onset.

Germline assignment: CDR1 MNHNS and CDR2 SASEGT. The length of the CDR3 is 13 residues. The germline V and J ends were trimmed by 4 bases and 8 bases, with 12 bases remaining between them. Patients showing uncontrolled infection, other autoimmune disease, pregnancy or lactation were ineligible. Concerning this clonotype: The antigen remains unidentified.

TCR beta CDR3 sequences were amplified from RNA transcripts. RT-PCR in the first round (using the HTBI primer set) targeted the TCR CDR3. TCRdb processed the multiplex PCR reads anew with MiXCR; each CDR3 protein has one entry. The sample lists around 420,000 distinct CDR3 sequences; 15% to 19% were seen once. Specimen: blood. V usage is TRBV6-1 and J usage is TRBJ2-4, with no clear D. This receptor was identified in a woman between 18 and 30 years old with Graves' hyperthyroidism. CDR3 amino acids: CASSGLSVDIQYF. CDR3 nucleotide sequence: TGTGCCAGCAGTGGACTTTCGGTCGACATTCAGTACTTC.